This T cell receptor (beta chain) is from a study of post-analysis software for immune sequencing data (dated by TCRdb to the mid-2010s). Study-wide context: Relapsing-remitting, secondary progressive and progressive-relapsing multiple sclerosis were recorded as disease courses, and subtype annotation was lacking for some patients. The patient repertoires were compared against more than 10 previously published healthy control repertoires obtained from donors aged roughly 6 to 28 years. A subset of samples was prepared in parallel using single-end sample barcoding, then pooled and co-amplified after Illumina adapter ligation.

Study-level results and caveats: The multiple sclerosis patient group was slightly younger than the control group. Strong co-clustering of samples prepared in the same batch was shown by direct clustering with F measure, prompting a batch-effect correction. Patients showed significantly higher frequencies than controls for five TRBV segments, among them TRBV5-6, TRBV5-1 and TRBV20-1. Multiple sclerosis patients had significantly lower normalized Chao1 diversity than controls, a result that suggests substantial peripheral T-cell clonal expansion.

On this clonotype itself: Its antigen is not yet known. No clone much larger than this one lies a single base away; base qualities are absent.

To prepare the library, PCR was applied. Sequencing was performed on an Illumina HiSeq 2500. To reduce PCR and sequencing biases, unique molecular identifiers were built into the TCR beta cDNA libraries. Per 1 to 10 million input T cells, roughly 0.5 million cDNA molecules were obtained, such that each molecule approximated one T cell. The patient libraries were prepared and sequenced with the same protocol used for the earlier healthy control dataset. Samples belonging to the same batch were prepared together, multiplexed and sequenced on a shared HiSeq lane. The source study handled its data this way. MIGEC was used to process the raw barcoded reads, and molecular identifier groups with only a single read were discarded before consensus assembly and CDR3 extraction. Clonotype tables were post-analysed with VDJtools, normalizing diversity by down-sampling all datasets to the smallest sample size. Repertoire overlap clustering matched CDR3 amino acid but not nucleotide sequences to correct batch-related cross-sample contamination. TCRdb took the public reads, trimmed them with fastp at Q25, ran MiXCR for clone calling and kept in-frame beta chains. Each CDR3 protein gets just one entry, which takes the most common genes and DNA from the rows behind it. It is TCRdb's table, rather than the study itself, that gives the V and J calls and clone size. The sample contains approximately 770,000 distinct CDR3 sequences, 40% to 55% of them found a single time. The top ten clonotypes cover roughly 5% of the sample.

TCR beta repertoires were profiled from peripheral blood of over 10 young patients with multiple sclerosis to demonstrate the VDJtools post-analysis software. The multiple sclerosis patients were children and adolescents ranging in age from roughly 6 to 16 years. The CDR3 runs 12 amino acids, cysteine and phenylalanine included. CDR3 DNA is the only sequence kept; it has 36 bases, read in frame from the first base. Relative to germline, V is 0 bases shorter and J is 6 bases shorter, with 5 bases between their ends. The germline V gene gives CDR1 as KGHDR and CDR2 as SFDVKD. The sequenced material came from blood. The V gene is TRBV24-1 and the J gene is TRBJ2-7; there is no confident call for the D gene. The receptor was isolated from a girl aged 5-17 years with multiple sclerosis. CDR3 sequence: CATSDLRVEQYF. The DNA sequence is as follows: TGTGCCACCAGTGATTTGCGGGTCGAGCAGTACTTC.